The clone carrying this T cell receptor beta chain has a handful of counts. The target antigen is unknown. In TCRdb, the RACE reads were re-called with MiXCR into one record per CDR3 protein. The data contain under 300,000 distinct CDR3 sequences, roughly 7.7% of them singletons. Time point reported: pre-sensitization, week 0. Treatment of the sample: therapeutic diphenylcyclopropenone sensitization with weekly scalp DPC. This sample is part of a study of human T cells and chemical hapten exposure. In the study overall: The study traced per-sample TCR yield variation mainly to small differences in pooled library volumes. General observations from the study: Significantly greater numbers of large CDR3 similarity clusters came from expanded TCRs than from controls.

CDR1 and CDR2 from the germline V gene are DFQATT and SNEGSKA (reference sequence). The CDR3 covers 13 residues. Trimming removed 0 bases from V and 6 bases from J, with 8 bases in between. The TCR sequence derives from a man between 18 and 35 years old with alopecia areata. Some clones in this sample may be carry-over from other donors' samples. The V gene is TRBV20-1, the J gene TRBJ2-2, with no clear D. The sample here was whole blood, taken in connection with sensitization to the hapten diphenylcyclopropenone (DPC). CDR3 residues: CSARDSFPGELFF. The CDR3 region has the DNA TGCAGTGCTAGAGACTCGTTTCCCGGGGAGCTGTTTTTT.